This T cell receptor beta chain was profiled in a study of CD8+CD57+ T cells in acquired aplastic anemia. Study-wide points: Patient and control CD8+ Simpson's diversity was not significantly different.

Researchers used genomic DNA as the template to profile TCR beta VDJ and CDR3. Each CDR3 protein is one row after TCRdb ran MiXCR on the reads. This table has around 430,000 distinct CDR3 sequences, around 30% appearing once. Individuals selected for sequencing had exhibited CD8+CD57+ cell expansion on flow cytometry. Receipt of therapy had not occurred in any patient by the time of blood sampling. Trimming left V 6 bases short and J 7 bases short, with 15 bases between. Germline assignment: CDR1 SNHLY and CDR2 FYNNEI. The CDR3 loop spans 13 amino acids. This clonotype came up many times. The antigen is undetermined.

The chain combines TRBV2 with TRBJ1-2; D is possibly TRBD1 (6 bases). The sequenced material came from sorted CD4+, CD8+, or CD8+CD57+ T cells (not recorded which) from PBMCs. The receptor was derived from a human donor with aplastic anemia. The CDR3 sequence is CASSADSAFGYTF. The CDR3 region has the DNA TGTGCCAGCAGCGCGGACAGTGCTTTTGGCTACACCTTC.